This TCR beta chain was observed in a study of tumor T cells in aggressive B-cell lymphoma. Generated by immunoSEQ multiplex PCR, the TCRdb table keeps only in-frame clones and is missing some. The sample carries some 2,000 clones, 94% recorded once. This TCR came from an adult with diffuse large B cell lymphoma. Material: tumor tissue.

The CDR3 region has the DNA TGTGCCAGCACCAGGGGAGCAACTAATGAAAAACTGTTTTTT. It codes for CASTRGATNEKLFF. The V call is TRBV7-9, the J call TRBJ1-4, with a weak D call TRBD1 (6 bases). The germline gives CDR1 SEHNR, CDR2 FQNEAQ (reference sequence). Trimming cost V 7 bases and J 0 bases, with 9 bases left between them. The CDR3 runs to 14 residues.